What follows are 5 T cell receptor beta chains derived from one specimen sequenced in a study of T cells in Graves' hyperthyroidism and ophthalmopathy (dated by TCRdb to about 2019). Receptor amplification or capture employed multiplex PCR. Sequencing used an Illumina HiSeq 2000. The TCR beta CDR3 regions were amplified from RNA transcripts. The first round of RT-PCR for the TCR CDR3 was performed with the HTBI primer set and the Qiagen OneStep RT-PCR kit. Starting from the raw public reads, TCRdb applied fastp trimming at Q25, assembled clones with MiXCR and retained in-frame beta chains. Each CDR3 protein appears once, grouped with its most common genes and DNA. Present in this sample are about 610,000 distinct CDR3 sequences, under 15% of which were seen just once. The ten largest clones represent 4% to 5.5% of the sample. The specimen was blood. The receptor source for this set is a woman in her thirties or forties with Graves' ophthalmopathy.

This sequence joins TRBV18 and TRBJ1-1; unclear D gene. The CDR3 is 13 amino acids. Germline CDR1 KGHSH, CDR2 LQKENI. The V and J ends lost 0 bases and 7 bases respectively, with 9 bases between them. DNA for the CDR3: TGTGCCAGCTCACCACCGAGCATTTTTGAAGCTTTCTTT. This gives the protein CASSPPSIFEAFF.

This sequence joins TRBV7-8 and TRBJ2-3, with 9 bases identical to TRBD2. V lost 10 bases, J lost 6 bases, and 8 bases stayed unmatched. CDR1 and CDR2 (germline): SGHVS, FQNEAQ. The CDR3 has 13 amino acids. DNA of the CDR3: TGTGCCATCGGGGGACTAGCAGCGGATACGCAGTATTTT. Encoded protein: CAIGGLAADTQYF.

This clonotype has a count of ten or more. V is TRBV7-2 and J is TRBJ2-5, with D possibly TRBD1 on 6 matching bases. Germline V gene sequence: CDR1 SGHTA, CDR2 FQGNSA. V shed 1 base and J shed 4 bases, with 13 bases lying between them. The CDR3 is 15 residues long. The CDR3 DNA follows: TGTGCCAGCAGCTTAGTGCCCTCAGGGGTAGAGACCCAGTACTTC. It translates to CASSLVPSGVETQYF.

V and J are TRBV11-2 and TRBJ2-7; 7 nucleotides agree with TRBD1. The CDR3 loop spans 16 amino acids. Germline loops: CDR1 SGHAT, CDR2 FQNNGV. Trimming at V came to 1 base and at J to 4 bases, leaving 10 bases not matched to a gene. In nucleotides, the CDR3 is TGTGCCAGCAGCTTAGTTAGGCAGGGGGTAGGATACGAGCAGTACTTC. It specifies CASSLVRQGVGYEQYF.

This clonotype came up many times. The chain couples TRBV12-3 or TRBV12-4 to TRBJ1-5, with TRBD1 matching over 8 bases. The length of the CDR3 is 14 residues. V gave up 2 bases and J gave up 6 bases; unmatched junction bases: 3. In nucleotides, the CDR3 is TGTGCCAGCAGTTTATCAGGGGGCGGTCAGCCCCAGCATTTT. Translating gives CASSLSGGGQPQHF.